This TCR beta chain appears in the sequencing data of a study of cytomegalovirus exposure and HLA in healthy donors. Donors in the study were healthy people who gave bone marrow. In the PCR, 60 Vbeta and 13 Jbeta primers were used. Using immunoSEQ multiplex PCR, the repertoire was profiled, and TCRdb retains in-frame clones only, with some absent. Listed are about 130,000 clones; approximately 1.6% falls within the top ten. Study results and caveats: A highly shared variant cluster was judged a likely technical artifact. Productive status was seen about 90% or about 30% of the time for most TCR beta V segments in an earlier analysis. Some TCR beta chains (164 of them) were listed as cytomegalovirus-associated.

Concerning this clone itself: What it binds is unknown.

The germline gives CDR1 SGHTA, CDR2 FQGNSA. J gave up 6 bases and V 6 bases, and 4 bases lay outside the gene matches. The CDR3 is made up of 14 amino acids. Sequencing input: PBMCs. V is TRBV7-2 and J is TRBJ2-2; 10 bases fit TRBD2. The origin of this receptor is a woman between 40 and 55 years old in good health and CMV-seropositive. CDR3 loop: CASRLAGEAGELFF. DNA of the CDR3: TGTGCCAGCAGGCTAGCGGGAGAAGCCGGGGAGCTGTTTTTT.